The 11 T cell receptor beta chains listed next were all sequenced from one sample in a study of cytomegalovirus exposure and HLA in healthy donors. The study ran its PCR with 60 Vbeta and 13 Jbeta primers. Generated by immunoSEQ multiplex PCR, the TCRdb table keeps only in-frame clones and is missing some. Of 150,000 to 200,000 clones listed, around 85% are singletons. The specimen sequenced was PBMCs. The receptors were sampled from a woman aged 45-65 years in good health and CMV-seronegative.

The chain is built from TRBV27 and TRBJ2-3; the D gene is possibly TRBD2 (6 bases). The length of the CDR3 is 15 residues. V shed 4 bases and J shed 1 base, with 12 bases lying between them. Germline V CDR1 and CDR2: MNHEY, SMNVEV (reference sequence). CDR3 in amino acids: CASSSLGGGTDTQYF. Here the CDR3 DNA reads TGTGCCAGCAGTTCTCTGGGGGGTGGCACAGATACGCAGTATTTT.

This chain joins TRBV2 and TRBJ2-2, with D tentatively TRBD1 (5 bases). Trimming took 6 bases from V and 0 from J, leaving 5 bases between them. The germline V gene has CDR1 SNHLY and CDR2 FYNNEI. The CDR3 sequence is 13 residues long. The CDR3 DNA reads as TGTGCCAGCAGGACAGCGAACACCGGGGAGCTGTTTTTT. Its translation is CASRTANTGELFF.

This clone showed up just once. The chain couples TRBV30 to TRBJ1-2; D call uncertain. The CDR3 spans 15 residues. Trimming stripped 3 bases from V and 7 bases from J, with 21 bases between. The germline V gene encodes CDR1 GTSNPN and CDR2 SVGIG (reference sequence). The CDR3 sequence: CAWSPGRAGSSGYTF. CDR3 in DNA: TGTGCCTGGAGCCCCGGAAGGGCGGGGAGCTCTGGCTACACCTTC.

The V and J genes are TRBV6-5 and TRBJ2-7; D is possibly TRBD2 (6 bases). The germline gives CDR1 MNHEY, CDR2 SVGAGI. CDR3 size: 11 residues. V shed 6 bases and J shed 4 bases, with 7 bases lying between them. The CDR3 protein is CASRAGYEQYF. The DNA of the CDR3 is TGTGCCAGCAGGGCGGGGTACGAGCAGTACTTC.

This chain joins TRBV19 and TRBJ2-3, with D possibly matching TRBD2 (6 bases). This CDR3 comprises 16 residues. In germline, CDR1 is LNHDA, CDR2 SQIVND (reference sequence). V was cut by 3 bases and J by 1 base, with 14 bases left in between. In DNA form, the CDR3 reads TGTGCCAGTAGTATGTGGAGGAGGGCCGGCACAGATACGCAGTATTTT. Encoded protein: CASSMWRRAGTDTQYF.

The CDR3 coding sequence is TGTGCCAGTAGTGACACCTGGGAGGTCTCCTACGAGCAGTACTTC. It translates to CASSDTWEVSYEQYF. The V call is TRBV19, the J call TRBJ2-7, with D possibly TRBD2 on 6 matching bases. The V gene's germline CDR1 is LNHDA and CDR2 SQIVND (reference sequence). Trimming took off 5 bases at V and 0 bases at J, with 14 bases between the two ends. The length of the CDR3 is 15 residues. The full variable domain, with the rest looked up from reference TRBV19 and TRBJ2-7, is DGGITQSPKYLFRKEGQNVTLSCEQNLNHDAMYWYRQDPGQGLRLIYYSQIVNDFQKGDIAEGYSVSREKKESFPLTVTSAQKNPTAFYLCASSDTWEVSYEQYFGPGTRLTVT.

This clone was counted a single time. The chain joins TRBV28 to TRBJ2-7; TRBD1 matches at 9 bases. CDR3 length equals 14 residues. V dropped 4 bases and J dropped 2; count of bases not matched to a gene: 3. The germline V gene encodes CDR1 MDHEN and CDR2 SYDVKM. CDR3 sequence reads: CASSWGQGAYEQYF. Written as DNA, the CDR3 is TGTGCCAGCAGTTGGGGACAGGGTGCCTACGAGCAGTACTTC. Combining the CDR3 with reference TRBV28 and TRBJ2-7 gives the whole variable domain DVKVTQSSRYLVKRTGEKVFLECVQDMDHENMFWYRQDPGLGLRLIYFSYDVKMKEKGDIPEGYSVSREKKERFSLILESASTNQTSMYLCASSWGQGAYEQYFGPGTRLTVT.

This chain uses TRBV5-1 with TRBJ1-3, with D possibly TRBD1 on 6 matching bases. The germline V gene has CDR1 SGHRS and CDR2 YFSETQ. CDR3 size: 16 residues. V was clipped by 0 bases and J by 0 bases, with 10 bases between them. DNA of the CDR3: TGCGCCAGCAGCTTGGAACAGGGCAGCTCTGGAAACACCATATATTTT. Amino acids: CASSLEQGSSGNTIYF.

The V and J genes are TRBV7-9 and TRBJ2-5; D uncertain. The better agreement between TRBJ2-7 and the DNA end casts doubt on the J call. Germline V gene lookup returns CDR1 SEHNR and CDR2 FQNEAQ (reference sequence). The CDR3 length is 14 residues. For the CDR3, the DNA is TGTGCCAGCAGCTTAGCCTCGCGCGGCTACGAGCAGTACTTC. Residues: CASSLASRGYEQYF.

The CDR3 spells CASSLMGGSGETQYF. As DNA, the CDR3 is TGCGCCAGCAGCCTTATGGGGGGTTCAGGGGAGACCCAGTACTTC. V gene TRBV4-1 combines with J gene TRBJ2-5, with D maybe TRBD2 (6 bases). The length of the CDR3 is 15 residues. The V gene's germline CDR1 is MGHRA and CDR2 YSYEKL. Trimming stripped 4 bases from V and 5 bases from J, with 17 bases between.

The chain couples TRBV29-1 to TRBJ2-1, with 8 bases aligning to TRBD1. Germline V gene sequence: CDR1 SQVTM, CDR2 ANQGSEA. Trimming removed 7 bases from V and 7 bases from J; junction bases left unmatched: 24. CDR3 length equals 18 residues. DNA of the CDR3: TGCAGCGCTGGATTGGACAGGGCTCATGTTTATGACAAGAATGAGCAGTTCTTC. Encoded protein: CSAGLDRAHVYDKNEQFF.